Listed here are 21 T cell receptor beta chains from one sample, sequenced in a study of CD8 T cells in ankylosing spondylitis. TCRdb passed the 5' RACE reads through MiXCR, listing each CDR3 protein once. The sample includes under 250,000 distinct CDR3 sequences, around 11% of them seen just once. Sequenced: blood, either unsorted or a sorted T cell fraction (not recorded which). The source of these receptors is a male donor with ankylosing spondylitis or in good health (not recorded which).

The V call is TRBV20-1, the J call TRBJ2-3, with 7 bases fitting TRBD2. Germline V gene lookup returns CDR1 DFQATT and CDR2 SNEGSKA (reference sequence). The CDR3 extends over 15 amino acids. Here the CDR3 reads CSAGRPGFRPDTQYF. As DNA, the CDR3 is TGCAGCGCCGGGAGGCCGGGTTTCCGCCCAGATACGCAGTATTTT.

This clonotype is a singleton in its sample. A much larger clone lies a single base off, so this may be a read error. The CDR3 DNA reads TGTGCCAGCAACTTAAGCGAGACTAGCGTGGAGACCCAGTACTTC. Amino acid sequence: CASNLSETSVETQYF. The chain uses TRBV11-2 and TRBJ2-5, with 8 bases that match TRBD2. CDR3 length equals 15 residues. CDR1 and CDR2 from the germline V gene are SGHAT and FQNNGV.

This clonotype occurred once. A junction end diverges from the germline sequence, so it may reflect a read error. V and J are TRBV3-1 and TRBJ2-1; D perhaps matches TRBD2 (5 bases). The CDR3 is 19 amino acids. From germline, CDR1 is LGHDT and CDR2 YNNKEL (reference sequence). CDR3 sequence (DNA): TGTGCCACCAGCCAAGACAAGGACCCGCTTATGGAGGACTACAATGAGCAGTTCTTC. Amino acids: CATSQDKDPLMEDYNEQFF.

The sample holds many counts of this clonotype. V gene TRBV6-5 combines with J gene TRBJ2-7; no firm D call. V was cut by 2 bases and J by 1 base, with 9 bases left in between. There are 14 residues in the CDR3. Per the germline V gene, CDR1 is MNHEY and CDR2 is SVGAGI. The CDR3 DNA reads as TGTGCCAGCAGTTACGGGCCGGATTCCTACGAGCAGTACTTC. This gives the protein CASSYGPDSYEQYF.

This clonotype was observed many times. CDR3 DNA: TGCAGTGCTAGAGATCTGGCTAGCGGAGAGAACACCGGGGAGCTGTTTTTT. Its translation is CSARDLASGENTGELFF. The V call is TRBV20-1, the J call TRBJ2-2; TRBD2 aligns across 7 bases. V gave up 0 bases and J gave up 1 base; unmatched junction bases: 8. Looked up from germline, CDR1 is DFQATT and CDR2 is SNEGSKA (reference sequence). There are 17 residues in the CDR3.

This clonotype showed up many times. The chain recombines TRBV20-1 with TRBJ2-7; 10 bases line up with TRBD2. V gave up 0 bases and J gave up 4 bases; unmatched junction bases: 6. Germline CDR1 and CDR2: DFQATT and SNEGSKA (reference sequence). The CDR3 contains 15 residues. The CDR3 loop reads CSARDGLAEFYEQYF. The CDR3 DNA follows: TGCAGTGCTAGAGACGGACTAGCGGAATTTTACGAGCAGTACTTC.

The chain couples TRBV24-1 to TRBJ1-1; D might be TRBD1 (6 bases). The V and J ends lost 7 bases and 1 base respectively, with 9 bases between them. The germline V gene has CDR1 KGHDR and CDR2 SFDVKD. The CDR3 sequence is 13 residues long. CDR3 nucleotide sequence: TGTGCCACCAGGGGGGCACCGAACACTGAAGCTTTCTTT. Amino acid sequence: CATRGAPNTEAFF.

With respect to this clonotype: Germline is not matched at one junction end, which may reflect a read error. The chain is built from TRBV7-9 and TRBJ2-7, with 10 nucleotides matching TRBD1. The CDR3 covers 14 residues. Germline V gene sequence: CDR1 SEHNR, CDR2 FQNEAQ (reference sequence). The CDR3 here is CASKKTGGSNEQYF. The CDR3 region has the DNA TGTGCCAGCAAAAAGACAGGGGGCTCCAACGAGCAGTACTTC.

The sample holds many counts of this clonotype. The chain combines TRBV20-1 with TRBJ2-1; TRBD2 matches 10 bases. V trimming: 1 base; J trimming: 7 bases; junction bases outside the gene matches: 10. The CDR3 has 16 residues. Germline V lookup: CDR1 DFQATT, CDR2 SNEGSKA (reference sequence). The CDR3 DNA reads as TGCAGTGCTAGAGCCGGGGCTAGCGGGAGTCATAATGAGCAGTTCTTC. It specifies CSARAGASGSHNEQFF.

This clonotype was seen repeatedly, ten times or more. The chain links TRBV28 to TRBJ2-7; the D gene is possibly TRBD2 (5 bases). CDR1 is MDHEN, CDR2 SYDVKM, per germline. Trimming took off 3 bases at V and 6 bases at J, with 18 bases between the two ends. This CDR3 spans 15 amino acids. The CDR3 DNA follows: TGTGCCAGCAGTTTCTCCGGGATCACTCAGCTCGAGCAGTACTTC. It translates to CASSFSGITQLEQYF. Together with reference TRBV28 and TRBJ2-7, the CDR3 gives the full variable domain: DVKVTQSSRYLVKRTGEKVFLECVQDMDHENMFWYRQDPGLGLRLIYFSYDVKMKEKGDIPEGYSVSREKKERFSLILESASTNQTSMYLCASSFSGITQLEQYFGPGTRLTVT.

This clonotype was observed at least ten times. The chain is built from TRBV28 and TRBJ1-5; D not certain. The CDR3 covers 15 residues. Trimming left V 5 bases short and J 4 bases short, with 15 bases between. Germline V lookup: CDR1 MDHEN, CDR2 SYDVKM. CDR3 sequence (DNA): TGTGCCAGCAGTCTGGACTTGAGGGCGAATCAGCCCCAGCATTTT. It yields the protein CASSLDLRANQPQHF.

CDR3 nucleotides: TGTGCCATCAGTGGACTGCCAGAGCAGTTCTTC. It is translated as CAISGLPEQFF. The chain employs TRBV10-3 and TRBJ2-1; D is unresolved. CDR3 length: 11 amino acids. Germline V gives CDR1 ENHRY, CDR2 SYGVKD. Trimming removed 4 bases from V and 10 bases from J, with 8 bases in between.

The sample holds many counts of this clonotype. This chain links TRBV6-1 with TRBJ2-1; 13 nucleotides agree with TRBD2. This CDR3 region has 16 residues. Germline V gene sequence: CDR1 MNHNS, CDR2 SASEGT. The junction had 11 bases not matched to a gene; V was cut back by 6 bases and J by 9 bases. CDR3 protein: CASSPPGTSGEVEQFF. The CDR3 coding sequence is TGTGCCAGCAGCCCGCCCGGGACTAGCGGGGAAGTTGAGCAGTTCTTC.

This chain uses TRBV11-3 with TRBJ2-1; TRBD2 matches 12 bases. Germline loops: CDR1 SGHNT, CDR2 YENEEA. The length of the CDR3 is 21 residues. The V segment lost 4 bases and the J segment 3 bases; nucleotides outside the gene matches: 19. CDR3 region: CASSSDRIRLAGAKVYNEQFF. The CDR3 bases are TGTGCCAGCAGCTCCGACAGAATAAGACTAGCGGGGGCCAAAGTCTACAATGAGCAGTTCTTC. Together with reference TRBV11-3 and TRBJ2-1, the CDR3 gives the full variable domain: EAGVVQSPRYKIIEKKQPVAFWCNPISGHNTLYWYLQNLGQGPELLIRYENEEAVDDSQLPKDRFSAERLKGVDSTLKIQPAELGDSAVYLCASSSDRIRLAGAKVYNEQFFGPGTRLTVL.

This clonotype was counted at least ten times. This sequence joins TRBV29-1 and TRBJ1-4, with 7 nucleotides matching TRBD1. The CDR3 has 16 amino acids. The junction had 11 bases not matched to a gene; V was cut back by 7 bases and J by 0 bases. In germline, CDR1 is SQVTM, CDR2 ANQGSEA. The CDR3 loop reads CSAMTGTFPTNEKLFF. CDR3 coding DNA: TGCAGCGCCATGACAGGGACATTTCCAACTAATGAAAAACTGTTTTTT. Full variable domain (missing parts from reference TRBV29-1 and TRBJ1-4): SAVISQKPSRDICQRGTSLTIQCQVDSQVTMMFWYRQQPGQSLTLIATANQGSEATYESGFVIDKFPISRPNLTFSTLTVSNMSPEDSSIYLCSAMTGTFPTNEKLFFGSGTQLSVL.

For this clonotype: Since a much larger clone is just one base distant, this may be a read error. Lacking the conserved final phenylalanine or tryptophan, this CDR3 likely reflects a read error. This sequence joins TRBV5-1 and TRBJ1-2, with D perhaps matching TRBD1 (5 bases). The CDR3 extends over 17 amino acids. Germline V gives CDR1 SGHRS, CDR2 YFSETQ. Trimming left V 3 bases short and J 3 bases short, with 21 bases between. The CDR3 here is CASSSSYRQGAHYGYTS. In nucleotides, the CDR3 is TGCGCCAGCAGCTCCTCCTATCGCCAGGGCGCCCACTATGGCTACACCTCC.

V and J are TRBV4-2 and TRBJ2-1; D perhaps matches TRBD2 (5 bases). The ends were cut back, 1 base at V and 0 bases at J, with 13 bases in the middle. The CDR3 has 17 amino acids. The germline CDR1 and CDR2 sequences are LGHNA and YNFKEQ. The CDR3 coding sequence is TGTGCCAGCAGCCAAGTCGCGGGCCCGAGCTCCTACAATGAGCAGTTCTTC. It is translated as CASSQVAGPSSYNEQFF.

J is TRBJ2-3 and V is TRBV20-1; 8 nucleotides align to TRBD2. CDR1 is DFQATT and CDR2 is SNEGSKA in the germline V gene (reference sequence). V lost 4 bases to trimming and J lost 4 bases; unmatched junction nucleotides: 10. CDR3 length equals 15 residues. As DNA, the CDR3 is TGCAGTGCTATTAAACTAGCGGAGGCCTCAGATACGCAGTATTTT. Its protein product is CSAIKLAEASDTQYF.

There are many counts of this clonotype. The chain recombines TRBV5-1 with TRBJ1-5; D unresolved. Germline V gene lookup returns CDR1 SGHRS and CDR2 YFSETQ. The CDR3 runs 15 residues. Trimming removed 2 bases from V and 5 bases from J, with 14 bases in between. CDR3 sequence reads: CASSLKPGAHQPQHF. The CDR3 nucleotides read TGCGCCAGCAGCTTAAAGCCGGGTGCACATCAGCCCCAGCATTTT.

This clonotype has ten or more counts. The chain links TRBV5-1 to TRBJ1-1; a possible D gene is TRBD1 (6 bases). The CDR3 length is 15 residues. V was trimmed by 5 bases and J by 5 bases, leaving 19 bases between them. Germline assignment: CDR1 SGHRS and CDR2 YFSETQ. CDR3 loop: CASSGVNRVGTEAFF. CDR3 sequence (DNA): TGCGCCAGCAGTGGAGTAAACAGGGTAGGGACTGAAGCTTTCTTT.

This clonotype was found many times. The chain carries TRBV6-5 and TRBJ2-3; D remains unclear. Germline CDR1 is MNHEY and CDR2 is SVGAGI. V lost 2 bases and J lost 2, with 8 bases in between. This CDR3 region has 14 residues. The CDR3 DNA reads TGTGCCAGCAGTTACCTCAGTGACACAGATACGCAGTATTTT. Translation: CASSYLSDTDTQYF.